A selection of T cell receptor beta chains follows, all from one sample in a study of cytomegalovirus exposure and HLA in healthy donors. Measured with immunoSEQ multiplex PCR; TCRdb has only the in-frame clones, and not every one. The sample data list 200,000 to 250,000 clones. Sequenced material: PBMCs. The receptor source for this set is a young woman in good health and CMV-seropositive. The CDR3 runs from the conserved cysteine through the conserved F or W. Each record gives: V gene, D gene, J gene, CDR3 DNA, CDR3 protein. A D gene is named only where the DNA matches it firmly.

>TRBV7-9|-|TRBJ1-1
TGTGCCAGCAGCTTCGGGGAGAACACTGAAGCTTTCTTT
CASSFGENTEAFF
>TRBV7-2|-|TRBJ1-2
TGTGCCAGCAGCCCTAGTCGGGACTTCTATGGCTACACCTTC
CASSPSRDFYGYTF
>TRBV4-3|TRBD1|TRBJ2-5
TGCGCCAGCAGCCAAGAACGTATGGGACAGGGCCCCGATGGAACCCAGTACTTC
CASSQERMGQGPDGTQYF
>TRBV6-5|TRBD1|TRBJ2-4
TGTGCCAGCAGTATGACAGGGTTATCCAAAAACATTCAGTACTTC
CASSMTGLSKNIQYF
>TRBV18|-|TRBJ1-1
TGTGCCAGCTCCCCCCCCCGGGGGAATATGAACACTGAAGCTTTCTTT
CASSPPRGNMNTEAFF
>TRBV9|-|TRBJ1-1
TGTGCCAGCAGCGTAGGGGCGAACACTGAAGCTTTCTTT
CASSVGANTEAFF
>TRBV18|-|TRBJ2-3
TGTGCCAGCTCACCAGAACTAGCATCCGATACGCAGTATTTT
CASSPELASDTQYF
>TRBV6-5|-|TRBJ2-2
TGTGCCAGCAGCTGGGCCGTGTACACCGGGGAGCTGTTTTTT
CASSWAVYTGELFF
>TRBV7-8|TRBD2|TRBJ2-7
TGTGCCAGCAGCTCGGGACTAGCGGGATCCTACGAGCAGTACTTC
CASSSGLAGSYEQYF
>TRBV7-2|-|TRBJ1-1
TGTGCCAGCAGCTTACAGGGGAAAGGCACTGAAGCTTTCTTT
CASSLQGKGTEAFF
>TRBV7-2|TRBD1|TRBJ1-2
TGTGCCAGCAGCCAAAGGGACAGGGTTGTTTCCCTTGGCTACACCTTC
CASSQRDRVVSLGYTF
>TRBV6-5|-|TRBJ2-7
TGTGCCAGCAGTGTCGACGGACAGACTTACGAGCAGTACTTC
CASSVDGQTYEQYF
>TRBV6-5|TRBD1|TRBJ1-2
TGTGCCAGCAGTCAAGGGACAGGGCCTCTGAAAGGCTACACCTTC
CASSQGTGPLKGYTF
>TRBV4-1|TRBD1|TRBJ2-1
TGCGCCAGCAGCCAAGAGGGACAGGGGGCCTCCTACAATGAGCAGTTCTTC
CASSQEGQGASYNEQFF
>TRBV29-1|TRBD2|TRBJ2-1
TGCAGCGCCCTGACTAGCGGGAGGTTTAGCTCCTACAATGAGCAGTTCTTC
CSALTSGRFSSYNEQFF
>TRBV18|-|TRBJ2-5
TGTGCCAGCTCTTCTCTAGCGTCCACAGAGACCCAGTACTTC
CASSSLASTETQYF
>TRBV12-5|TRBD2|TRBJ2-1
TGTGCTAGTGGTTTGGTACGGGCCCTAGCGGATTTGGGATACAATGAGCAGTTCTTC
CASGLVRALADLGYNEQFF
>TRBV4-2|TRBD2|TRBJ2-1
TGTGCCAGCAGCCAAGAGGTCGGACTAGCGGGCAATGAGCAGTTCTTC
CASSQEVGLAGNEQFF
>TRBV6-5|TRBD1|TRBJ1-2
TGTGCCAGCAACAACAGGGGGACGGGCTACACCTTC
CASNNRGTGYTF
>TRBV13|TRBD2|TRBJ2-3
TGTGCCAGCAGCTTGAGACTCGGGACTAGCGGGAGAGGCGGCACAGATACGCAGTATTTT
CASSLRLGTSGRGGTDTQYF
>TRBV5-1|TRBD1|TRBJ2-3
TGCGCCAGCAGCGGGACAGGGGACACAGATACGCAGTATTTT
CASSGTGDTDTQYF
>TRBV4-1|TRBD1|TRBJ1-5
TGCGCCAGCAGCCAAGGGTTCCGGACAGGGAGTTATCAGCCCCAGCATTTT
CASSQGFRTGSYQPQHF
>TRBV28|TRBD1|TRBJ1-2
TGTGCCAGCAGTACCCCGGGACAGGAACCCAGGAGCTACACCTTC
CASSTPGQEPRSYTF
>TRBV11-3|TRBD2|TRBJ2-7
TGTGCCAGCAGCCCCCGGGGGGCCTACGAGCAGTACTTC
CASSPRGAYEQYF
>TRBV19|-|TRBJ2-1
TGTGCCAGTAGAAGCGACAGGCCCCCGAGGTACAATGAGCAGTTCTTC
CASRSDRPPRYNEQFF
>TRBV6-4|TRBD1|TRBJ2-2
TGTGCCAGCAGAGGACAGGGGAACACCGGGGAGCTGTTTTTT
CASRGQGNTGELFF
>TRBV19|TRBD1|TRBJ2-7
TGTGCCAGTAGACCGGGATGGACAGGGAGAAACGAGCAGTACTTC
CASRPGWTGRNEQYF
>TRBV4-2|-|TRBJ1-5
TGTGCCAGCAGTCGACAGGCTAGCAATCAGCCCCAGCATTTT
CASSRQASNQPQHF
>TRBV7-9|-|TRBJ1-1
TGTGCCAGCAGCTTCGGTGATTTTGAAGCTTTCTTT
CASSFGDFEAFF
>TRBV2|-|TRBJ1-1
TGTGCCAGCAGTGGGGAACAGGACACTGAAGCTTTCTTT
CASSGEQDTEAFF
>TRBV6-1|TRBD1|TRBJ1-2
TGTGCCAGCAGTGCCCTTGGGACAGTCTATGGCTACACCTTC
CASSALGTVYGYTF
>TRBV6-1|-|TRBJ1-5
TGTGCCAGCAGTGAAGCTTACAGGGACGGGTCCTACAATCAGCCCCAGCATTTT
CASSEAYRDGSYNQPQHF
>TRBV5-1|TRBD1|TRBJ1-1
TGCGCCAGCAGCTTGGACCTCGCGGCAGGGGGGACTGAAGCTTTCTTT
CASSLDLAAGGTEAFF
>TRBV5-1|-|TRBJ1-4
TGCGCCAGCAGCTTGGTTGGGGAGGGGAATGAAAAACTGTTTTTT
CASSLVGEGNEKLFF
>TRBV11-2|TRBD1|TRBJ1-1
TGTGCCAGCAGCTTGGGCAGGGGGCGTCCCACTGAAGCTTTCTTT
CASSLGRGRPTEAFF
>TRBV19|-|TRBJ1-2
TGTGCCAGTACCACAAGTTATGGTGGCGGGATGAGGGGCTACACCTTC
CASTTSYGGGMRGYTF
>TRBV5-5|TRBD1|TRBJ1-2
TGTGCCAGCAGCTTAACCCCAGGGACAGCTCAGATCGCGAACTATGGCTACACCTTC
CASSLTPGTAQIANYGYTF
>TRBV6-1|-|TRBJ1-6
TGTGCCAGCAGTGAGGCGGGGGCAGGGAATTCACCCCTCCACTTT
CASSEAGAGNSPLHF
>TRBV7-2|-|TRBJ1-2
TGTGCCAGCAGCACCCCCCGGGAACCCGTTAACTATGGCTACACCTTC
CASSTPREPVNYGYTF
>TRBV12-5|-|TRBJ1-5
TGTGCTAGTGATCCGGGGAGGAGCAATCAGCCCCAGCATTTT
CASDPGRSNQPQHF
>TRBV10-3|TRBD1|TRBJ1-2
TGTGCCAGACCGGGACAGGGGTTTAGATATGGCTACACCTTC
CARPGQGFRYGYTF
>TRBV5-1|-|TRBJ2-5
TGCGCCAGCAGCTTGGACCAGGTCGGAAAGACCCAGTACTTC
CASSLDQVGKTQYF
>TRBV4-1|-|TRBJ1-1
TGCGCCAGCAGCGTCGGTTCTTTAGTCTCTGAAGCTTTCTTT
CASSVGSLVSEAFF
>TRBV9|-|TRBJ2-2
TGTGCCAGCAGTCAGGCGAACACCGGGGAGCTGTTTTTT
CASSQANTGELFF
>TRBV19|TRBD1|TRBJ1-2
TGTGCCAGTAGAGCCCCAGGACAGGCCGGTGACGGCTACACCTTC
CASRAPGQAGDGYTF
>TRBV7-9|-|TRBJ2-5
TGTGCCAGCAGCTTAGACCCTATCCCCGAGACCCAGTACTTC
CASSLDPIPETQYF
>TRBV11-2|TRBD1|TRBJ2-2
TGTGCCAGCAGCTGGACGCTCCTGGACAGGGGAGGCGGGGAGCTGTTTTTT
CASSWTLLDRGGGELFF
>TRBV7-2|-|TRBJ1-3
TGTGCCAGCAGGGTGAGGTGGAGCCCCGGAAACACCATATATTTT
CASRVRWSPGNTIYF
>TRBV6-6|-|TRBJ2-5
TGTGCCAGCAGTCGTACGGGGGTGGAGACCCAGTACTTC
CASSRTGVETQYF
>TRBV18|TRBD1|TRBJ1-4
TGTGCCAGCTCACCGCGACAGGGGGCTAATGAAAAACTGTTTTTT
CASSPRQGANEKLFF
>TRBV30|-|TRBJ1-5
TGTGCCTGGAGTAACCTTAGACTCGGGAGGGCCAGCAATCAGCCCCAGCATTTT
CAWSNLRLGRASNQPQHF
>TRBV7-2|TRBD1|TRBJ1-1
TGTGCCAGCAGCTTACAGGGGGCTAGCACTGAAGCTTTCTTT
CASSLQGASTEAFF
>TRBV6-6|TRBD1|TRBJ1-4
TGTGCCAGCAGTAACCGGGGACAGGGGGGAAAACTGTTTTTT
CASSNRGQGGKLFF
>TRBV25-1|-|TRBJ2-1
TGTGCCAGCAGTTCCCTGGGAGCCCACAATGAGCAGTTCTTC
CASSSLGAHNEQFF
>TRBV11-2|-|TRBJ2-7
TGTGCCAGCAGTCCGTACGACAGGCAGCGCGAGCAGTACTTC
CASSPYDRQREQYF
>TRBV2|-|TRBJ1-1
TGTGCCAGCAGCCGAGGGGGGGGCACTGAAGCTTTCTTT
CASSRGGGTEAFF
>TRBV7-8|-|TRBJ2-7
TGTGCCAGCAGCTGGATAGAAGGGCCGGGGGAGTACGAGCAGTACTTC
CASSWIEGPGEYEQYF
>TRBV5-6|-|TRBJ1-2
TGTGCCAGCAGCCAACAGGTCTATGGCTACACCTTC
CASSQQVYGYTF
>TRBV7-9|TRBD1|TRBJ1-2
TGTGCCAGCAGCGAGACAGGGATGGTCGGTGGCTACACCTTC
CASSETGMVGGYTF